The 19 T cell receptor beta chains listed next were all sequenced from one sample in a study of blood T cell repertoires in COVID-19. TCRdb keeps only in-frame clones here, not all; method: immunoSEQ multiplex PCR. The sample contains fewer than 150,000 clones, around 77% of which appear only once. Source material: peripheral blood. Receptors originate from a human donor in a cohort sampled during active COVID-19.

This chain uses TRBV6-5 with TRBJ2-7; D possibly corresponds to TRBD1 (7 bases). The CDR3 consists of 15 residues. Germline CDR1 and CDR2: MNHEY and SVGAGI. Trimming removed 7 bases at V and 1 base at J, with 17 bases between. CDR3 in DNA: TGTGCCAGCAATCTGGGGGGACAGCTTTCCTACGAGCAGTACTTC. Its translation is CASNLGGQLSYEQYF.

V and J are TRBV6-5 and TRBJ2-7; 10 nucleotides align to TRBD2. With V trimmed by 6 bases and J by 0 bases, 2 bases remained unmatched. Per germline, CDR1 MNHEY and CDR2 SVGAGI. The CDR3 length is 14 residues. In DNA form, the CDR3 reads TGTGCCAGCAGGCTAGCGGGGGTCTCCTACGAGCAGTACTTC. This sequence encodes CASRLAGVSYEQYF.

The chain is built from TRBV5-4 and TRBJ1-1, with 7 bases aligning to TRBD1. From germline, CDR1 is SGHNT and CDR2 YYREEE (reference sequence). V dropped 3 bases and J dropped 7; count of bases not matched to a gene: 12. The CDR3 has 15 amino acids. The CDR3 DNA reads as TGTGCCAGCAGCTCCCCGGGACAGCTACCCAGTGAAGCTTTCTTT. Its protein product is CASSSPGQLPSEAFF.

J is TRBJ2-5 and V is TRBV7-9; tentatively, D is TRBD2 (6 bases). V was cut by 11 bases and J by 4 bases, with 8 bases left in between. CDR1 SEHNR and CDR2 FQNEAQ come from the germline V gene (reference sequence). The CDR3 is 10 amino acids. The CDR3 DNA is TGTGCCGGCGGGGTAGAGACCCAGTACTTC. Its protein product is CAGGVETQYF.

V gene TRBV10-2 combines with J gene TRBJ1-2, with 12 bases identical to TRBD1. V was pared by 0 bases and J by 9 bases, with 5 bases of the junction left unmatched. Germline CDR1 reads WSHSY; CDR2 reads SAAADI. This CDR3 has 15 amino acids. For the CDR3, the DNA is TGCGCCAGCAGTGAGTCGGGGGACAGGGGGCTTTGCTACACCTTC. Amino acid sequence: CASSESGDRGLCYTF.

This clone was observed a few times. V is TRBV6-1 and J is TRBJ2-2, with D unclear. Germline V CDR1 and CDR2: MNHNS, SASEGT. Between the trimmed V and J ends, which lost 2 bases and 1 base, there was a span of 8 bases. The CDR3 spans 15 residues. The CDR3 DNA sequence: TGTGCCAGCAGTGAAAACCGGTTGAACACCGGGGAGCTGTTTTTT. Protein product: CASSENRLNTGELFF.

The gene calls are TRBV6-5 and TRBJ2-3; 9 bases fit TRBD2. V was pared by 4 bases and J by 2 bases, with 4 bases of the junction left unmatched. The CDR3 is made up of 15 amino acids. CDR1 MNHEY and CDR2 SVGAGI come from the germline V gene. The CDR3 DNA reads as TGTGCCAGCAGTTCCAGCGGGGGGCTCACAGATACGCAGTATTTT. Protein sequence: CASSSSGGLTDTQYF.

CDR3 in DNA: TGTGCCAGCAGCCACGGGGGGGGACAAGAGACCCAGTACTTC. It is translated as CASSHGGGQETQYF. The rearrangement links TRBV11-2 to TRBJ2-5; 8 bases map to TRBD2. The CDR3 spans 14 residues. With V trimmed by 5 bases and J by 2 bases, 4 bases remained unmatched. Germline values: CDR1 SGHAT, CDR2 FQNNGV.

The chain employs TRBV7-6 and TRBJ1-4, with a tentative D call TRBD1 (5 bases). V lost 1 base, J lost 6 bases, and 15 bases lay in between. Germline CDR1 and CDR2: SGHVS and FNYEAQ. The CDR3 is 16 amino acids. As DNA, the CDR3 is TGTGCCAGCAGCTTAGATTCTGGGGGGGAGGATGAAAAACTGTTTTTT. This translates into CASSLDSGGEDEKLFF. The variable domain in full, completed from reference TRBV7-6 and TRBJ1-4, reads GAGVSQSPRYKVTKRGQDVALRCDPISGHVSLYWYRQALGQGPEFLTYFNYEAQQDKSGLPNDRFSAERPEGSISTLTIQRTEQRDSAMYRCASSLDSGGEDEKLFFGSGTQLSVL.

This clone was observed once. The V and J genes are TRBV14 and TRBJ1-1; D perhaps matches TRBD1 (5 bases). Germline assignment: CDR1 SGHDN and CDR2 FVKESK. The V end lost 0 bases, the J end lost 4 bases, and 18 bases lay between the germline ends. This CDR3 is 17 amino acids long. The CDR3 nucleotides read TGTGCCAGCAGCCAAGATCGATTTGGGGGGTTGAGCACTGAAGCTTTCTTT. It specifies CASSQDRFGGLSTEAFF.

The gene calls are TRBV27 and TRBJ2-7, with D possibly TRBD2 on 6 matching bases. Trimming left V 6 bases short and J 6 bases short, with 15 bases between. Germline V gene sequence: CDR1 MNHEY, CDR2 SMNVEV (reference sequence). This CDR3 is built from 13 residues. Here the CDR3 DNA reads TGTGCCAGCAGCCTGACTAGTAAGGGCGAGCAGTACTTC. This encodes CASSLTSKGEQYF.

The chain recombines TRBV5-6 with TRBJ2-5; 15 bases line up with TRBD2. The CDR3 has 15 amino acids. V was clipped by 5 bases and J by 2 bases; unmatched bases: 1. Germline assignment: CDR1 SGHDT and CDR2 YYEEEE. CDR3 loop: CASSGLAGGQETQYF. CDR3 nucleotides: TGTGCCAGCAGTGGACTAGCGGGGGGGCAAGAGACCCAGTACTTC.

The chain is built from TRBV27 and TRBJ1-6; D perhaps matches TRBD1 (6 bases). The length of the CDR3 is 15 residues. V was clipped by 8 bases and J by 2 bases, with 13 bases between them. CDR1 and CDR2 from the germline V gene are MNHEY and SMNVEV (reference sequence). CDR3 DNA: TGTGCCAGCCAAAAACAGGGCCCCTATAATTCACCCCTCCACTTT. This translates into CASQKQGPYNSPLHF.

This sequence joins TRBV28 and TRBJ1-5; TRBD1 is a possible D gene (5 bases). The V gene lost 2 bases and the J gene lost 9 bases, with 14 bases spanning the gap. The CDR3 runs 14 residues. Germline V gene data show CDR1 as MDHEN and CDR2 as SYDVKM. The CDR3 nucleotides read TGTGCCAGCAGTTTAGTTGGGGCAGGGCGGCCCCAGCATTTT. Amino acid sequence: CASSLVGAGRPQHF.

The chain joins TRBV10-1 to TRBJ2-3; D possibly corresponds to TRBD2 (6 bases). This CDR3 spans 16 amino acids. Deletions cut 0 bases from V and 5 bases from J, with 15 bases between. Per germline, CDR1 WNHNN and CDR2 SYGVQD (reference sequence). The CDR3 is CASSESGGEAGDTQYF. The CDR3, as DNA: TGCGCCAGCAGTGAGTCTGGCGGGGAGGCTGGAGATACGCAGTATTTT.

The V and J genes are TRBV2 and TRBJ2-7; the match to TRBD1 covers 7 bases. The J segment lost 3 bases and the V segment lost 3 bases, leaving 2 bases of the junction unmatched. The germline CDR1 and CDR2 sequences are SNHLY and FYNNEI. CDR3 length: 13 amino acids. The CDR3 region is CASSDRGLYEQYF. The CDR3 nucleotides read TGTGCCAGCAGTGATAGGGGGCTCTACGAGCAGTACTTC.

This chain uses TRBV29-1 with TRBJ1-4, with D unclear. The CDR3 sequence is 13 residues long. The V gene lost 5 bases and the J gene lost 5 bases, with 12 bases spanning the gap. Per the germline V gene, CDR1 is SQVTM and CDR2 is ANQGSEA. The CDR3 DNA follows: TGCAGCGTTCTCCCCGACACAAATGAAAAACTGTTTTTT. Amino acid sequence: CSVLPDTNEKLFF.

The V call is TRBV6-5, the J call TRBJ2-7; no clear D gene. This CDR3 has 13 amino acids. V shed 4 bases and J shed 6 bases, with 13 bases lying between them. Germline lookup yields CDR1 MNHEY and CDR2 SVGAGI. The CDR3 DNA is TGTGCCAGCAGTTTAGTATCTTCGGGCGAGCAGTACTTC. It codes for CASSLVSSGEQYF.

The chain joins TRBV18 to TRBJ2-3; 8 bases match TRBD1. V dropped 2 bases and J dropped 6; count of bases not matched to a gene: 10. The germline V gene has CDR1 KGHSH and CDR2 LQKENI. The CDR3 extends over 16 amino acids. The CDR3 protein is CASSPVWDRTSDTQYF. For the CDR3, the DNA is TGTGCCAGCTCACCAGTCTGGGACAGGACTTCGGATACGCAGTATTTT.